The 13 T cell receptor beta chains below all came from one sample that was sequenced in a study of cytomegalovirus exposure and HLA in healthy donors. The PCR had 60 Vbeta and 13 Jbeta primers. Repertoires were generated with immunoSEQ multiplex PCR, while TCRdb's copy carries only in-frame clones and drops some. In the table there are over 150,000 clones, nearly 80% of which are singletons. The sequenced sample consisted of PBMCs. The receptors here all came from a man aged 18 to 30 in good health and CMV-seropositive.

The chain uses TRBV6-6 and TRBJ2-7, with 7 bases fitting TRBD1. V lost 6 bases and J lost 6; bases outside the gene matches: 11. The CDR3 runs to 14 residues. Per germline, CDR1 MNHNY and CDR2 SVGAGI (reference sequence). CDR3 coding DNA: TGTGCCAGCAGCCCTGAGAGGGGGCGGTCCGAGCAGTACTTC. It specifies CASSPERGRSEQYF.

This rearrangement joins TRBV2 to TRBJ2-1; D is perhaps TRBD2 (5 bases). There are 15 residues in the CDR3. The V and J ends lost 6 bases and 1 base respectively, with 13 bases between them. Per the germline V gene, CDR1 is SNHLY and CDR2 is FYNNEI. The CDR3 nucleotides are TGTGCCAGCAGCCCGGGAACTCTATCCTACAATGAGCAGTTCTTC. It translates to CASSPGTLSYNEQFF.

The rearrangement links TRBV29-1 to TRBJ2-1, with 7 bases fitting TRBD2. This CDR3 comprises 14 residues. Germline CDR1 is SQVTM and CDR2 is ANQGSEA. Trimming at V came to 8 bases and at J to 1 base, leaving 8 bases not matched to a gene. The CDR3 reads CSIRGSGSYNEQFF. In DNA form, the CDR3 reads TGCAGCATAAGGGGTAGCGGGTCCTACAATGAGCAGTTCTTC.

This chain links TRBV14 with TRBJ2-7, with D unclear. V lost 4 bases and J 2 bases, leaving 15 bases between the germline ends. Looked up from germline, CDR1 is SGHDN and CDR2 is FVKESK. CDR3 size: 15 residues. The DNA for the CDR3 is TGTGCCAGCAGCCTTCTTTTAGCTAGTCCCTACGAGCAGTACTTC. Translation: CASSLLLASPYEQYF.

This chain links TRBV6-1 with TRBJ2-1, with unresolved D. The length of the CDR3 is 15 residues. The V end lost 1 base, the J end lost 8 bases, and 15 bases lay between the germline ends. Germline V CDR1 and CDR2: MNHNS, SASEGT. CDR3 sequence (DNA): TGTGCCAGCAGTGAAGGTTTAGGAGCCCGAGATGAGCAGTTCTTC. Amino acids: CASSEGLGARDEQFF.

This clone was counted a single time. The chain is built from TRBV9 and TRBJ1-5; the D gene is possibly TRBD1 (6 bases). This CDR3 comprises 15 residues. V lost 2 bases and J lost 0, with 9 bases in between. From germline, CDR1 is SGDLS and CDR2 YYNGEE. Here the CDR3 DNA reads TGTGCCAGCAGCGTGACAGGCAATAGCAATCAGCCCCAGCATTTT. As protein: CASSVTGNSNQPQHF.

V gene TRBV5-1 combines with J gene TRBJ2-7, with D possibly matching TRBD2 (5 bases). The CDR3 is 14 amino acids. Germline assignment: CDR1 SGHRS and CDR2 YFSETQ. The V end lost 5 bases, the J end lost 3 bases, and 15 bases lay between the germline ends. CDR3 in DNA: TGCGCCAGCAGACCCGGCGGGCAGGTCTACGAGCAGTACTTC. This encodes CASRPGGQVYEQYF.

This clone was seen more than once but under ten times. The CDR3 DNA follows: TGTGCCAGCAGCTTATCTAGCGGGGGATCGACAGATACGCAGTATTTT. Translation: CASSLSSGGSTDTQYF. The rearrangement uses TRBV7-3 and TRBJ2-3, with 10 bases identical to TRBD2. This CDR3 is built from 16 residues. Germline-derived CDR1 and CDR2 are SGHTA and FQGTGA. V was pared by 2 bases and J by 3 bases, with 5 bases of the junction left unmatched.

CDR3 nucleotides: TGTGCCAGCAGCGTTCGAGACTACGGGACCGGGGAGCTGTTTTTT. Translating it yields CASSVRDYGTGELFF. This sequence joins TRBV9 and TRBJ2-2; tentative D call: TRBD2 (5 bases). CDR3 length: 15 residues. Germline CDR1 SGDLS, CDR2 YYNGEE. Trimming left V 2 bases short and J 5 bases short, with 13 bases between.

This chain links TRBV6-5 with TRBJ1-2; D uncertain. Germline CDR1 MNHEY, CDR2 SVGAGI. The germline V and J ends were trimmed by 7 bases and 0 bases, with 6 bases remaining between them. The CDR3 runs 12 residues. The CDR3 DNA follows: TGTGCCAGCACCCCAGCTAACTATGGCTACACCTTC. Encoded protein: CASTPANYGYTF.

This clone was counted a single time. The V and J genes are TRBV5-1 and TRBJ1-2, with TRBD1 matching 9 bases. Germline trimming cut 3 bases from V and 0 bases from J; bases unmatched to any gene: 6. The CDR3 extends over 16 amino acids. Germline V gene data show CDR1 as SGHRS and CDR2 as YFSETQ. CDR3 in amino acids: CASSYTGTGTNYGYTF. CDR3 nucleotides: TGCGCCAGCAGCTATACGGGGACAGGGACTAACTATGGCTACACCTTC.

The J gene is TRBJ2-7, the V gene TRBV11-2; 7 bases fit TRBD1. V lost 6 bases to trimming and J lost 3 bases; unmatched junction nucleotides: 8. This CDR3 contains 14 residues. The V gene's germline CDR1 is SGHAT and CDR2 FQNNGV. The CDR3 bases are TGTGCCAGCAGAGGTCTAGGGGGCCGCTACGAGCAGTACTTC. Its translation is CASRGLGGRYEQYF.

V and J are TRBV29-1 and TRBJ2-2, with 9 bases fitting TRBD1. The CDR3 is made up of 13 amino acids. Germline values: CDR1 SQVTM, CDR2 ANQGSEA. V lost 7 bases to trimming and J lost 2 bases; unmatched junction nucleotides: 2. The CDR3 DNA reads TGCAGCGCGGACAGGGGAAACACCGGGGAGCTGTTTTTT. Its protein is CSADRGNTGELFF.